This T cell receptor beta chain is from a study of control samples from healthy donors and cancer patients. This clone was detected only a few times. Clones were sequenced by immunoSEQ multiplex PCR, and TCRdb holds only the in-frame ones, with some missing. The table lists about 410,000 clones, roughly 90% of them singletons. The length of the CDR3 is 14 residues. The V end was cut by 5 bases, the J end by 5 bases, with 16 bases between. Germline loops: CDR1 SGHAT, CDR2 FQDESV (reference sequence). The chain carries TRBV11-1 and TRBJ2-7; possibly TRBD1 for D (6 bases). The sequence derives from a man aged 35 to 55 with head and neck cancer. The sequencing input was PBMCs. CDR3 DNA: TGTGCCAGCAGCCTAAACACAGGGTCCGACGAGCAGTACTTC. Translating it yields CASSLNTGSDEQYF.